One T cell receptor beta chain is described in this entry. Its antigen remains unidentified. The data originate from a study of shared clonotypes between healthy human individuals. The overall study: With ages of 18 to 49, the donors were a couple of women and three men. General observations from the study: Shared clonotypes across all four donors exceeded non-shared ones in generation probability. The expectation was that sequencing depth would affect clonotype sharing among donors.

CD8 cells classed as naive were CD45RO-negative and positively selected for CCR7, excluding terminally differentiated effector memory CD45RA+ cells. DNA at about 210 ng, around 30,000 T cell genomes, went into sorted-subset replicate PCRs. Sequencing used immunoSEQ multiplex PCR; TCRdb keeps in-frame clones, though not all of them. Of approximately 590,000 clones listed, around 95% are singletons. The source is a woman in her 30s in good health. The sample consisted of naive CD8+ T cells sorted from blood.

The DNA for the CDR3 is TGTGCCAGCAGCTTAGGGGGTAGGGAGACCCAGTACTTC. It translates to CASSLGGRETQYF. The J gene is TRBJ2-5, the V gene TRBV7-9, with D unclear. The CDR3 has 13 amino acids. Germline CDR1 and CDR2: SEHNR and FQNEAQ (reference sequence). Trimming cost V 1 base and J 5 bases, with 8 bases left between them.